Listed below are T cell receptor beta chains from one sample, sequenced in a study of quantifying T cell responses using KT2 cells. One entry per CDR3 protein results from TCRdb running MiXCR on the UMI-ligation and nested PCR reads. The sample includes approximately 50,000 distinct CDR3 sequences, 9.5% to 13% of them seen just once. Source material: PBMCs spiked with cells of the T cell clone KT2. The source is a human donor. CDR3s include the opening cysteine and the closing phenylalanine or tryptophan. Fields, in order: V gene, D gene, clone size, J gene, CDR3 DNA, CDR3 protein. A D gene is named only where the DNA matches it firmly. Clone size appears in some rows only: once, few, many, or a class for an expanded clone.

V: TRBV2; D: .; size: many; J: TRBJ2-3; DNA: TGTGCCAGCAGTGAAGTGGTCAACACAGATACGCAGTATTTT; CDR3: CASSEVVNTDTQYF
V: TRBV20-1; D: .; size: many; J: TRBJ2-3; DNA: TGCAGTGCAGCGGAGGGGATAAATACGCAGTATTTT; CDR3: CSAAEGINTQYF
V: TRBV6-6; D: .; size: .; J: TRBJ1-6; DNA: TGTGCCAGCAGTTACTCGCTGGACGTAAATTCACCCCTCCACTTT; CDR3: CASSYSLDVNSPLHF
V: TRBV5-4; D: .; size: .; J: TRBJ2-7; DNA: TGTGCCAGCAGCTTTGGAGGGTCCTCCTACGAGCAGTACTTC; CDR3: CASSFGGSSYEQYF
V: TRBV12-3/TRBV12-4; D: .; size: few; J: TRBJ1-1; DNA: TGTGCCAGCAGTTTAGGCAAAAAGGGCACCACTGAAGCTTTCTTT; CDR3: CASSLGKKGTTEAFF
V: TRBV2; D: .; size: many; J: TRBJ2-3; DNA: TGTGCCAGCAACCTTGGACATATCACAGATACGCAGTATTTT; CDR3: CASNLGHITDTQYF
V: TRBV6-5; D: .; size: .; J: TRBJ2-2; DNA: TGTGCCAGCAGTTACGACCGGAGGAGAGAGCTGTTTTTT; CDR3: CASSYDRRRELFF
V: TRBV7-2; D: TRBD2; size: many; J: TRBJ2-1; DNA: TGTGCCAGCAGGGGGACTAGCAATGAGCAGTTCTTC; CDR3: CASRGTSNEQFF
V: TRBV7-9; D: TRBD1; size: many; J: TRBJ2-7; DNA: TGTGCCAGCAGCTCCGGGACAGGAGCCTACGAGCAGTACTTC; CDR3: CASSSGTGAYEQYF
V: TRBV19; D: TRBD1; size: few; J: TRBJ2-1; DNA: TGTGCCAGTAGTAAGGACAGGGGTCTCGGGTACTCCTACAATGAGCAGTTCTTC; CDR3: CASSKDRGLGYSYNEQFF
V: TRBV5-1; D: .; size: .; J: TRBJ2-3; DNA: TGCGCCAGCAGCACTGAGCGGGGCACAGATACGCAGTATTTT; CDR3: CASSTERGTDTQYF
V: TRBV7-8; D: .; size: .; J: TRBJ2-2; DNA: TGTGCCAGCAGCTTTTTAGGAGTCAACACCGGGGAGCTGTTTTTT; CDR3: CASSFLGVNTGELFF
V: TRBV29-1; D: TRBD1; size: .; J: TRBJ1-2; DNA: TGCAGCGTTGAATGGACAGGGAGAGGCTACACCTTC; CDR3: CSVEWTGRGYTF
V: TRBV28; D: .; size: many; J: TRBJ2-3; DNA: TGTGCCAGCAGTTTATCGGCTAGCACAGATACGCAGTATTTT; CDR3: CASSLSASTDTQYF
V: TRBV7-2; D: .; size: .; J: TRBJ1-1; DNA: TGTGCCAGCAGCTTCCGCCCGAACACTGAAGCTTTCTTT; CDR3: CASSFRPNTEAFF
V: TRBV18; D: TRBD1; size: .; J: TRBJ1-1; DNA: TGTGCCAGCTCATGGGGACAGGGGAACACTGAAGCTTTCTTT; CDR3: CASSWGQGNTEAFF
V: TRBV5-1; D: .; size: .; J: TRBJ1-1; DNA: TGCGCCAGCAGCCCAACATTGAACACTGAAGCTTTCTTT; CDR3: CASSPTLNTEAFF
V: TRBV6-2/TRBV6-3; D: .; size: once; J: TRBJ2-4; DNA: TGTGCCAGCAGTTTCGGGCAGCGAGTAGCCAAAAACATTCAGTACTTC; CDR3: CASSFGQRVAKNIQYF
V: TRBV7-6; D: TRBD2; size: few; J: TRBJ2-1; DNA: TGTGCCAGCAGCCCTCAACCCCCACTAGCGGGGGGCGGTGAGCAGTTCTTC; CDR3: CASSPQPPLAGGGEQFF
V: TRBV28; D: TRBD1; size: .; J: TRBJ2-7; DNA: TGTGCCAGCAGAGGACAGGGACCCCACGAGCAGTACTTC; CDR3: CASRGQGPHEQYF
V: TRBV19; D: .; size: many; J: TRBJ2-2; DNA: TGTGCCAGTAGTAGGGCCGGGGAGCTGTTTTTT; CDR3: CASSRAGELFF
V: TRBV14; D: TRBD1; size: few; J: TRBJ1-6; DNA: TGTGCCAGCAGCTCGGATTGGGCCGGACAGGCGGATAATTCACCCCTCCACTTT; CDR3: CASSSDWAGQADNSPLHF
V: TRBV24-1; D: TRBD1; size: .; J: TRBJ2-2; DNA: TGTGCCACCAACCGGACAGGGGGATCGGGGACACCCGGGGAGCTGTTTTTT; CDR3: CATNRTGGSGTPGELFF
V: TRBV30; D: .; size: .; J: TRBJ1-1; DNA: TGTGCCTGGACAAAAGGGTGGGAGACTGAAGCTTTCTTT; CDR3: CAWTKGWETEAFF
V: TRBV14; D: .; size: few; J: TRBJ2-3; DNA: TGTGCCAGCAGCCAAGATGTAAGCCGGGATACGCAGTATTTT; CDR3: CASSQDVSRDTQYF
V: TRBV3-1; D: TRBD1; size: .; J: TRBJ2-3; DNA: TGTGCCAGCAGTCCTCCCGGGACAGTAAGCACAGATACGCAGTATTTT; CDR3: CASSPPGTVSTDTQYF
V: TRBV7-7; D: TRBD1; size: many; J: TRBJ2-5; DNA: TGTGCTAGCAGCTCCGGGACAGGGCAGGCAGAGACCCAGTACTTC; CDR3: CASSSGTGQAETQYF
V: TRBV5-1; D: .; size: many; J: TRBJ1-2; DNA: TGCGCCAGCAGCCCGGGGGGGGCAGGACTCTCTCATGGCTACACCTTC; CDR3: CASSPGGAGLSHGYTF
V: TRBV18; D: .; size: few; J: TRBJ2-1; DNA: TGTGCCAGCCAGCGGGACATTTCCTACAATGAGCAGTTCTTC; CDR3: CASQRDISYNEQFF
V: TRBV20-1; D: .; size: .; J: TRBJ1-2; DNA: TGCAGTGCCCAGGGGACGGCAGCGCGCTACACCTTC; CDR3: CSAQGTAARYTF
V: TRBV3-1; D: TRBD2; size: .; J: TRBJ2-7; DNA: TGTGCCAGCAGCCAAGACCCTTTGACTAGCGGGGGCCCTGCCTCCTACGAGCAGTACTTC; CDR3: CASSQDPLTSGGPASYEQYF
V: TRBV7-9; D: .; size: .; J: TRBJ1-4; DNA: TGTGCCAGCAGCTTGGGGACGGGGTTTAATGAAAAACTGTTTTTT; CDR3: CASSLGTGFNEKLFF
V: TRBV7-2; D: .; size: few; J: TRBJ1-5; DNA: TGTGCCAGCAGCCCAAGTGGACAGCGAAATCAGCCCCAGCATTTT; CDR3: CASSPSGQRNQPQHF
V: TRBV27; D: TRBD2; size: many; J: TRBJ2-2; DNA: TGTGCCAGCCAATTGGGGGTAGCGGGCACCGGGGAGCTGTTTTTT; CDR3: CASQLGVAGTGELFF
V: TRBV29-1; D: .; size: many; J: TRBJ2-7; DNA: TGCAGCGTTCGAATGGGGGGTTACGAGCAGTACTTC; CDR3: CSVRMGGYEQYF
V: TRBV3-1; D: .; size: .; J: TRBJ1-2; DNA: TGTGCCAGCAGCAAAAACCTCGACAGCTACTATGGCTACACCTTC; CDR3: CASSKNLDSYYGYTF
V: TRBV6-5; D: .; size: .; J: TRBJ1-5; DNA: TGTGCCAGCAGACTACGGCCGCTGGCGAATCAGCCCCAGCATTTT; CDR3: CASRLRPLANQPQHF
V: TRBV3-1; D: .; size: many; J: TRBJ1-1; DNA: TGTGCCAGCAGCCAATTCGGGTGGGAGACTGAAGCTTTCTTT; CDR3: CASSQFGWETEAFF
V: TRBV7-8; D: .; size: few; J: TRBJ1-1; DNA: TGTGCCAGCAGCCCCCTAAGGACACAGAACACTGAAGCTTTCTTT; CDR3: CASSPLRTQNTEAFF
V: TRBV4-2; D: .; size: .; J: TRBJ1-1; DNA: TGTGCCAGCAGCCAAGGGAAAAAATCTGAAGCTTTCTTT; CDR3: CASSQGKKSEAFF
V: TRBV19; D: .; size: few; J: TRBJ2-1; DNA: TGTGCCAGTAGCGGTAGCTCCTACAATGAGCAGTTCTTC; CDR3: CASSGSSYNEQFF